The 30 T cell receptor beta chains given below trace back to one sample, sequenced in a study of blood T cell repertoires in COVID-19. Sequenced by immunoSEQ multiplex PCR; TCRdb stores in-frame clones only, minus some. Here the sample spans about 400,000 clones, 70% to 90% being singletons. Sequencing used PBMCs or T cells enriched from blood (not recorded which). These receptors were taken from a woman in her twenties or thirties with acute COVID-19.

The rearrangement links TRBV9 to TRBJ2-2, with D possibly TRBD2 on 6 matching bases. Germline lookup yields CDR1 SGDLS and CDR2 YYNGEE. Trimming shortened V by 0 bases and J by 6 bases, and 18 bases separated the two germline ends. The CDR3 spans 17 residues. CDR3 nucleotides: TGTGCCAGCAGCGTAGGTATTTGGAGGGGCCCGGCCGGGGAGCTGTTTTTT. Translating gives CASSVGIWRGPAGELFF.

The chain carries TRBV12-3 or TRBV12-4 and TRBJ2-7; TRBD2 might be the D (5 bases). V was shortened by 8 bases and J by 7 bases, with 18 bases between the two germline ends. There are 13 residues in the CDR3. The CDR3 sequence: CASVGSIRGEQYF. CDR3 in DNA: TGTGCCAGCGTAGGATCTATACGAGGGGAGCAGTACTTC.

This clone was recorded a few times. For the CDR3, the DNA is TGTGCCGTAAAAGGGACAGGGAATACTGAAGCTTTCTTT. Protein product: CAVKGTGNTEAFF. The chain carries TRBV19 and TRBJ1-1; 9 bases are a match to TRBD1. The CDR3 is 13 amino acids. The trim removed 11 bases at V and 5 bases at J, leaving 9 bases unmatched. Germline values: CDR1 LNHDA, CDR2 SQIVND (reference sequence).

The V gene is TRBV18, the J gene TRBJ2-1; 9 nucleotides agree with TRBD2. The J segment lost 5 bases and the V segment lost 5 bases, leaving 10 bases of the junction unmatched. CDR3 size: 16 residues. In germline, CDR1 is KGHSH, CDR2 LQKENI. The DNA for the CDR3 is TGTGCCAGCTCATCCCTGACTAGCGGAAACCACAATGAGCAGTTCTTC. Translated, it gives CASSSLTSGNHNEQFF.

This rearrangement joins TRBV11-2 to TRBJ1-6; weak D call: TRBD1 (5 bases). V was trimmed by 5 bases and J by 5 bases, leaving 22 bases between them. Germline V gene lookup returns CDR1 SGHAT and CDR2 FQNNGV. This CDR3 spans 18 amino acids. The CDR3 spells CASSRRGGGGMNNSPLHF. In DNA, the CDR3 is TGTGCCAGCAGCCGGAGAGGCGGGGGAGGTATGAATAATTCACCCCTCCACTTT.

This chain uses TRBV12-3 or TRBV12-4 with TRBJ2-7; possible D gene TRBD2, 5 bases. V lost 3 bases and J 5 bases, leaving 8 bases between the germline ends. The CDR3 is made up of 12 amino acids. The CDR3 nucleotides are TGTGCCAGCAGTTTCGGGGTCAACGAGCAGTACTTC. Its translation is CASSFGVNEQYF.

This clone has only one observation. V is TRBV4-3 and J is TRBJ1-2; the D is unclear. Looked up from germline, CDR1 is LGHNA and CDR2 is YSLEER. Trimming removed 1 base at V and 3 bases at J, with 9 bases between. There are 14 residues in the CDR3. The CDR3 region is CASSQGPGDYGYTF. As DNA, the CDR3 is TGCGCCAGCAGCCAAGGTCCGGGTGACTATGGCTACACCTTC.

This clone was detected a few times. Other DNA sequences in this sample translate to the same CDR3. The rearrangement uses TRBV18 and TRBJ1-5; 8 bases match TRBD1. Germline V lookup: CDR1 KGHSH, CDR2 LQKENI. The CDR3 has 15 residues. V trimming: 6 bases; J trimming: 2 bases; junction bases outside the gene matches: 6. The CDR3 sequence is CASSPDRGGNQPQHF. Here the CDR3 DNA reads TGTGCCAGCTCCCCCGACAGGGGCGGCAATCAGCCCCAGCATTTT.

This CDR3 is CASEGTGNTGELFF. For the CDR3, the DNA is TGCGCCAGCGAGGGGACAGGGAACACCGGGGAGCTGTTTTTT. The chain is built from TRBV10-2 and TRBJ2-2; 8 bases are shared with TRBD1. The CDR3 totals 14 residues. CDR1 and CDR2 from the germline V gene are WSHSY and SAAADI. V shed 8 bases, J shed 1 base, and the junction held 3 bases outside the gene matches.

The chain links TRBV19 to TRBJ2-7, with a tentative D call TRBD1 (6 bases). The V gene lost 9 bases and the J gene lost 2 bases, with 20 bases spanning the gap. Germline assignment: CDR1 LNHDA and CDR2 SQIVND (reference sequence). This CDR3 has 15 residues. The CDR3 DNA sequence: TGTGCCAGCCTACCTAGACAGGCCCTACCCTACGAGCAGTACTTC. This gives the protein CASLPRQALPYEQYF.

The chain uses TRBV2 and TRBJ1-2, with D hard to call. CDR3 length: 14 residues. Deletions cut 3 bases from V and 2 bases from J, with 10 bases between. Germline loops: CDR1 SNHLY, CDR2 FYNNEI. As DNA, the CDR3 is TGTGCCAGCAGTGATTCAGGCTTCAACTATGGCTACACCTTC. Amino acid sequence: CASSDSGFNYGYTF.

This clone was counted a few times. V and J are TRBV6-5 and TRBJ1-1; D gene uncertain. The CDR3 consists of 12 residues. CDR1 and CDR2 from the germline V gene are MNHEY and SVGAGI. Trimming left V 5 bases short and J 7 bases short, with 11 bases between. CDR3 sequence: CASSLHPHEAFF. DNA of the CDR3: TGTGCCAGCAGTCTCCACCCACATGAAGCTTTCTTT.

The chain has TRBV30 and TRBJ2-5, with TRBD2 matching over 8 bases. From germline, CDR1 is GTSNPN and CDR2 SVGIG (reference sequence). This CDR3 has 13 amino acids. V lost 0 bases, J lost 4 bases, and 1 base stayed unmatched. CDR3 residues: CAWSVRGAETQYF. For the CDR3, the DNA is TGTGCCTGGAGTGTGCGGGGGGCAGAGACCCAGTACTTC. The full variable domain, with the rest looked up from reference TRBV30 and TRBJ2-5, is SQTIHQWPATLVQPVGSPLSLECTVEGTSNPNLYWYRQAAGRGLQLLFYSVGIGQISSEVPQNLSASRPQDRQFILSSKKLLLSDSGFYLCAWSVRGAETQYFGPGTRLLVL.

This chain's CDR3 is CASSQAPGQGASEAFF. In DNA, the CDR3 is TGCGCCAGCAGCCAAGCGCCGGGACAGGGGGCGTCTGAAGCTTTCTTT. The chain recombines TRBV5-1 with TRBJ1-1; TRBD1 matches at 12 bases. This CDR3 spans 16 amino acids. Trimming cost V 4 bases and J 6 bases; bases outside gene matches: 10. Germline loops: CDR1 SGHRS, CDR2 YFSETQ.

This rearrangement joins TRBV25-1 to TRBJ2-1; a possible D gene is TRBD2 (6 bases). The CDR3 extends over 15 amino acids. V was pared by 2 bases and J by 7 bases, with 15 bases between. CDR1 is MGHDK and CDR2 is SYGVNS in the germline V gene. DNA of the CDR3: TGTGCCAGCAGTGAAAGGGCTAGCCGGGGGAATGAGCAGTTCTTC. Its protein is CASSERASRGNEQFF.

The table lists this clone with a few counts. The chain uses TRBV28 and TRBJ1-1; D uncertain. CDR1 MDHEN and CDR2 SYDVKM come from the germline V gene. This CDR3 is built from 13 residues. V gave up 7 bases and J gave up 1 base, with 10 bases separating them. CDR3 residues: CASTSTGNTEAFF. CDR3 bases: TGTGCCAGCACCTCGACGGGGAACACTGAAGCTTTCTTT.

The chain employs TRBV3-1 (or the pseudogene TRBV3-2) and TRBJ1-2; D unresolved. Germline V lookup: CDR1 LGHDT, CDR2 YNNKEL (reference sequence). Trimming left V 0 bases short and J 4 bases short, with 9 bases between. The CDR3 covers 14 residues. The CDR3 region is CASSQDISSYGYTF. The CDR3 coding sequence is TGTGCCAGCAGCCAAGACATTTCTAGCTATGGCTACACCTTC.

This clone appeared a single time. The chain joins TRBV3-1 (or the pseudogene TRBV3-2) to TRBJ1-2, with a tentative D call TRBD1 (6 bases). From germline, CDR1 is LGHDT and CDR2 YNNKEL (reference sequence). V dropped 4 bases and J dropped 4 bases, with 13 bases sitting between them. This CDR3 is 14 amino acids long. Here the CDR3 DNA reads TGTGCCAGCAGCCCGAAGGGGGGGGGCTATGGCTACACCTTC. Amino acids: CASSPKGGGYGYTF.

Here the CDR3 DNA reads TGTGCCAGCAGTGTCGGAGGGGCTACAGATACGCAGTATTTT. The encoded protein is CASSVGGATDTQYF. The rearrangement joins TRBV2 to TRBJ2-3, with D tentatively TRBD2 (6 bases). With 4 bases removed from V and 3 bases from J, the gap between germline ends came to 11 bases. Germline loops: CDR1 SNHLY, CDR2 FYNNEI. The CDR3 runs 14 residues.

The sample holds one count of this clone. The genes are TRBV7-9 and TRBJ1-3; a possible D gene is TRBD1 (5 bases). This CDR3 spans 18 amino acids. Per germline, CDR1 SEHNR and CDR2 FQNEAQ (reference sequence). With 4 bases removed from V and 3 bases from J, the gap between germline ends came to 22 bases. DNA of the CDR3: TGTGCCAGCAGCTCGGTCGACAGAGAGATTGGTGGTGGAAACACCATATATTTT. Protein: CASSSVDREIGGGNTIYF. The full variable domain, in which reference TRBV7-9 and TRBJ1-3 provide the parts outside the CDR3, is DTGVSQNPRHKITKRGQNVTFRCDPISEHNRLYWYRQTLGQGPEFLTYFQNEAQLEKSRLLSDRFSAERPKGSFSTLEIQRTEQGDSAMYLCASSSVDREIGGGNTIYFGEGSWLTVV.

J is TRBJ1-5 and V is TRBV11-3; 7 bases are shared with TRBD1. Germline V gene lookup returns CDR1 SGHNT and CDR2 YENEEA. This CDR3 spans 20 amino acids. The junction had 18 bases not matched to a gene; V was cut back by 3 bases and J by 1 base. Written as DNA, the CDR3 is TGTGCCAGCAGCTTCCCAACCCGACAGGGTAAGGTCTCGAGCAATCAGCCCCAGCATTTT. Its translation is CASSFPTRQGKVSSNQPQHF. Drawing the rest from reference TRBV11-3 and TRBJ1-5, the complete variable domain is EAGVVQSPRYKIIEKKQPVAFWCNPISGHNTLYWYLQNLGQGPELLIRYENEEAVDDSQLPKDRFSAERLKGVDSTLKIQPAELGDSAVYLCASSFPTRQGKVSSNQPQHFGDGTRLSIL.

The chain couples TRBV5-1 to TRBJ1-2, with 8 bases that match TRBD1. The CDR3 spans 14 residues. The germline CDR1 and CDR2 sequences are SGHRS and YFSETQ. V was clipped by 4 bases and J by 4 bases; unmatched bases: 6. The CDR3 is CASSADRVGYGYTF. The CDR3 DNA reads TGCGCCAGCAGCGCGGACAGGGTCGGCTATGGCTACACCTTC.

The chain is built from TRBV4-1 and TRBJ1-1, with D uncertain. The V gene's germline CDR1 is MGHRA and CDR2 YSYEKL. V was pared by 4 bases and J by 0 bases, with 9 bases between. CDR3 length: 14 amino acids. The DNA of the CDR3 is TGCGCCAGCAGCCTGAGGGCCATGAACACTGAAGCTTTCTTT. Translation gives CASSLRAMNTEAFF.

The chain joins TRBV6-5 to TRBJ2-7; unclear D gene. Between the trimmed V and J ends, which lost 2 bases and 3 bases, there was a span of 8 bases. Germline V gene sequence: CDR1 MNHEY, CDR2 SVGAGI. CDR3 length: 13 residues. CDR3 bases: TGTGCCAGCAGTTACGGCAATTACTACGAGCAGTACTTC. Its protein is CASSYGNYYEQYF.

This chain uses TRBV9 with TRBJ2-1, with TRBD2 matching over 16 bases. The V gene's germline CDR1 is SGDLS and CDR2 YYNGEE. The CDR3 covers 18 residues. J lost 8 bases, V lost 4 bases, and 12 bases had no gene match. DNA of the CDR3: TGTGCCAGCAGCCACCAGGGACTAGCGGGGGGGCCGACCGATGAGCAGTTCTTC. Its protein is CASSHQGLAGGPTDEQFF. Drawing the rest from reference TRBV9 and TRBJ2-1, the complete variable domain is DSGVTQTPKHLITATGQRVTLRCSPRSGDLSVYWYQQSLDQGLQFLIQYYNGEERAKGNILERFSAQQFPDLHSELNLSSLELGDSALYFCASSHQGLAGGPTDEQFFGPGTRLTVL.

The chain carries TRBV7-6 and TRBJ2-1; 8 nucleotides agree with TRBD2. V shed 5 bases, J shed 7 bases, and the junction held 13 bases outside the gene matches. The V gene's germline CDR1 is SGHVS and CDR2 FNYEAQ. The CDR3 runs to 16 residues. For the CDR3, the DNA is TGTGCCAGCAGCCCCAAGCGGGGGTTGGCGGGAAATGAGCAGTTCTTC. Encoded protein: CASSPKRGLAGNEQFF.

The chain combines TRBV9 with TRBJ1-1; 11 bases line up with TRBD1. Germline-derived CDR1 and CDR2 are SGDLS and YYNGEE. J was trimmed by 0 bases and V by 3 bases; bases with no gene match: 7. This CDR3 spans 17 amino acids. CDR3 region: CASSAGTGGFLNTEAFF. The CDR3, as DNA: TGTGCCAGCAGCGCAGGGACAGGGGGGTTCTTGAACACTGAAGCTTTCTTT.

CDR3 DNA sequence: TGTGCCATCAGCTCTCTGGGGAGTAGCGGGGGGGCCGAGCAGTTCTTC. Its translation: CAISSLGSSGGAEQFF. This chain links TRBV10-3 with TRBJ2-1, with 11 bases that match TRBD2. V lost 6 bases to trimming and J lost 10 bases; unmatched junction nucleotides: 14. Per germline, CDR1 ENHRY and CDR2 SYGVKD. This CDR3 is 16 amino acids long.

This chain connects TRBV6-5 to TRBJ1-1; no firm D call. This CDR3 spans 12 amino acids. V was trimmed by 10 bases and J by 9 bases, leaving 18 bases between them. Germline-derived CDR1 and CDR2 are MNHEY and SVGAGI. The CDR3 loop is CATQGGSNQAFF. The CDR3 nucleotides are TGTGCCACCCAAGGAGGGTCTAATCAAGCTTTCTTT.

V gene TRBV5-1 combines with J gene TRBJ2-7; 7 nucleotides agree with TRBD1. The CDR3 is 13 residues long. Trimming removed 4 bases from V and 7 bases from J; junction bases left unmatched: 8. The germline gives CDR1 SGHRS, CDR2 YFSETQ. The CDR3 here is CASSQTGLGEQYF. The CDR3 DNA follows: TGCGCCAGCAGCCAGACAGGGCTGGGGGAGCAGTACTTC. The full variable domain, in which reference TRBV5-1 and TRBJ2-7 provide the parts outside the CDR3, is KAGVTQTPRYLIKTRGQQVTLSCSPISGHRSVSWYQQTPGQGLQFLFEYFSETQRNKGNFPGRFSGRQFSNSRSEMNVSTLELGDSALYLCASSQTGLGEQYFGPGTRLTVT.